The 9 T cell receptor beta chains below come from one sample, sequenced in a study of graft-versus-host responses after intestinal transplantation. Repertoires were generated with immunoSEQ multiplex PCR, while TCRdb's copy carries only in-frame clones and drops some. The sample has 14,000 to 15,000 clones, roughly three fifths seen once. Processed graft tissue released its intraepithelial and lamina propria lymphocytes. Sequences were derived from ileum tissue, sampled 524 days after transplant. The receptors were gathered from a human patient who received an intestinal transplant, so some T cells may come from the graft donor.

The rearrangement links TRBV6-1 to TRBJ2-7, with unresolved D. The ends were cut back, 4 bases at V and 4 bases at J, with 20 bases in the middle. The V gene's germline CDR1 is MNHNS and CDR2 SASEGT. This CDR3 has 16 amino acids. CDR3 sequence: CASSARLEKPNYEQYF. CDR3 bases: TGTGCCAGCAGTGCCCGCCTAGAAAAGCCCAATTACGAGCAGTACTTC.

Only a few counts were recorded for this clone. The chain has TRBV10-1 and TRBJ2-1; 8 positions agree with TRBD2. This CDR3 has 15 amino acids. CDR1 is WNHNN and CDR2 is SYGVQD in the germline V gene (reference sequence). V shed 0 bases and J 3 bases; nucleotides not matched to a gene: 1. The CDR3 reads CASSESAGGYNEQFF. As DNA, the CDR3 is TGCGCCAGCAGTGAGTCGGCGGGGGGCTACAATGAGCAGTTCTTC.

This CDR3 is CASSWTSGGWDEQFF. CDR3 coding DNA: TGTGCCAGCAGCTGGACTAGCGGGGGATGGGATGAGCAGTTCTTC. The rearrangement uses TRBV11-2 and TRBJ2-1; 13 bases line up with TRBD2. CDR1 is SGHAT, CDR2 FQNNGV, per germline. Losses at the gene ends were 4 bases for V and 8 bases for J; bases not matched to a gene: 5. This CDR3 is built from 15 residues. The variable domain in full, with the rest retrieved from reference TRBV11-2 and TRBJ2-1, is EAGVAQSPRYKIIEKRQSVAFWCNPISGHATLYWYQQILGQGPKLLIQFQNNGVVDDSQLPKDRFSAERLKGVDSTLKIQPAKLEDSAVYLCASSWTSGGWDEQFFGPGTRLTVL.

This clone was recorded only once. V and J are TRBV7-6 and TRBJ1-4; perhaps TRBD1 as D (6 bases). Trimming pared 0 bases from V and 11 bases from J, leaving 13 bases between. This CDR3 has 14 amino acids. Germline V CDR1 and CDR2: SGHVS, FNYEAQ. In DNA form, the CDR3 reads TGTGCCAGCAGCTTAGCGCCAGGGGATGGGAAACTGTTTTTT. Protein product: CASSLAPGDGKLFF.

V and J are TRBV7-9 and TRBJ1-1, with D perhaps matching TRBD1 (5 bases). V lost 5 bases to trimming and J lost 3 bases, with 19 bases between them. Germline V gives CDR1 SEHNR, CDR2 FQNEAQ (reference sequence). The CDR3 spans 16 residues. In DNA, the CDR3 is TGTGCCAGCAGCCGAACCCTCGGGACTAGTCACACTGAAGCTTTCTTT. Translating it yields CASSRTLGTSHTEAFF.

The chain links TRBV29-1 to TRBJ1-1; D is perhaps TRBD1 (6 bases). Per germline, CDR1 SQVTM and CDR2 ANQGSEA. The CDR3 consists of 16 residues. Trimming pared 4 bases from V and 0 bases from J, leaving 18 bases between. CDR3 bases: TGCAGCGTTGTAAGACCCCAGGGGACCATGAACACTGAAGCTTTCTTT. Protein sequence: CSVVRPQGTMNTEAFF.

The V and J genes are TRBV7-2 and TRBJ2-7; TRBD1 is a possible D gene (6 bases). Trimming removed 1 base at V and 3 bases at J, with 13 bases between. There are 15 residues in the CDR3. CDR1 and CDR2 from the germline V gene are SGHTA and FQGNSA. CDR3 sequence reads: CASSLVGGKGYEQYF. The CDR3 DNA sequence: TGTGCCAGCAGCTTAGTAGGGGGAAAGGGCTACGAGCAGTACTTC.

The rearrangement links TRBV5-5 to TRBJ1-2; TRBD1 aligns across 7 bases. Germline assignment: CDR1 SGHKS and CDR2 YYEKEE (reference sequence). CDR3 length equals 12 residues. Trimming removed 1 base from V and 7 bases from J; junction bases left unmatched: 1. The CDR3 reads CASSLQGGGYTF. CDR3 DNA sequence: TGTGCCAGCAGCTTGCAGGGGGGTGGCTACACCTTC.

The chain employs TRBV5-5 and TRBJ2-7, with 9 nucleotides matching TRBD1. The CDR3 totals 15 residues. The V segment lost 2 bases and the J segment 1 base; nucleotides outside the gene matches: 4. Per the germline V gene, CDR1 is SGHKS and CDR2 is YYEKEE (reference sequence). This CDR3 reads CASSLRGTGSYEQYF. CDR3 coding DNA: TGTGCCAGCAGCTTACGCGGGACAGGGTCCTACGAGCAGTACTTC.